The entry below gives a single TCR beta chain sequence along with its context. This clonotype was seen ten or more times. Its antigen is still unknown. No quality values exist for individual bases; no much larger clone is one base distant. The CDR3 runs 14 amino acids, cysteine and phenylalanine included. The only DNA kept is the CDR3, 42 bases in frame from the first base. CDR1 SEHNR and CDR2 FQNEAQ are derived from the germline V gene (reference sequence). V and J lose 1 base and 0 bases, and a span of 7 bases separates them. Receptor libraries were prepared by RT-PCR. The sequencer listed for this sample is Illumina HiSeq 2500. The public reads were quality trimmed at Q25 with fastp and then assembled into clones with MiXCR by TCRdb, keeping productive beta chains. Each CDR3 protein gets just one entry, which takes the most common genes and DNA from the rows behind it. The table for this sample lists 500,000 to 600,000 distinct CDR3 sequences; about 8% of them were counted only once. In total, the top ten clones hold 13% of the sample.

The source of the sample is a study of response to subunit inactivated influenza vaccine (dated by TCRdb to the late 2010s). Describing the broader study: The study used deep quantitative T cell receptor repertoire profiling to track responses to a trivalent subunit inactivated influenza vaccine. General findings and caveats noted by the study authors: The authors suggested that each seasonal influenza vaccination may recruit only a limited number of new T cells.

Sequencing used PBMCs from blood, obtained roughly 24 months after vaccination. The rearrangement combines TRBV7-9 with TRBJ2-7; the D gene lacks a confident call. The sequence was collected from a man in his fifties or sixties who received an inactivated influenza vaccine. Donor details come from another sample of the same person, matched by shared clones. The CDR3 protein: CASSLGRLSYEQYF. The DNA reads TGTGCCAGCAGCTTAGGCCGTCTCTCCTACGAGCAGTACTTC.